Given below is one TCR beta chain in context. This sample includes further DNA sequences coding for the same CDR3. This record belongs to a study of blood T cell repertoires in COVID-19. At the level of the study: Samples representing acute and convalescent COVID-19 were sourced from the United States, Italy and Spain. The cDNA or gDNA used as material had been derived from T cells, B-cell-depleted T cells, or PBMCs.

Between the trimmed V and J ends, which lost 1 base and 4 bases, there was a span of 8 bases. Germline CDR1 LGHDT, CDR2 YNNKEL (reference sequence). CDR3 size: 14 residues. Original data processing: Amplification with reference gene primers provided the estimates of nucleated cell counts. The protocol was immunoSEQ multiplex PCR, while the TCRdb copy is restricted to in-frame clones and leaves out a portion. Clonal size and the V and J genes are those of that table, whereas D and trimming came from the DNA. The table has about 82,000 clones, about 85% seen once. The sequenced sample consisted of peripheral blood. This TCR was recovered from an elderly man with active or convalescent COVID-19. This chain links TRBV3-1 (or the pseudogene TRBV3-2) with TRBJ2-1, with D perhaps TRBD1 (5 bases). The DNA for the CDR3 is TGTGCCAGCAGCCAAGGGGGCTCGTACAATGAGCAGTTCTTC. Protein: CASSQGGSYNEQFF.